This TCR beta chain was recorded in a study of T cells expressing NK-cell markers. Study as a whole: Sequencing of TCR beta repertoires drew on sorted CD3+CD56+NKG2C+, CD3+CD56+NKG2C- and CD3+CD56-NKG2C+ T cells.

Remarks on this clonotype: Antigen specificity is unknown.

Study-wide results and caveats: Expanded NKG2C+ T cell clones had unclear HCMV specificity. Where several donors were concerned, these clonotypes also led the CD3+CD56-NKG2C+ fraction.

The CDR3 is 14 residues long. CDR1 and CDR2 (germline): SNHLY, FYNNEI. TCRdb reprocessed the 5' RACE reads, keeping one entry per CDR3 protein, no DNA. The sample includes approximately 150,000 distinct CDR3 sequences. The chain uses TRBV2 and TRBJ2-2; TCRdb indicates TRBD2, and absent DNA this call remains unverified. This TCR was recovered from a young man in good health. The sequenced material came from blood T cells: a sorted CD56 or NKG2C T cell subset, CD4+ or CD8+ T cells, or bulk PBMC T cells (not recorded which). This CDR3 reads CASRTSGSTGELFF.